The entry below gives a single T cell receptor beta chain sequence along with its context. What it binds is not known. Clones were sequenced by immunoSEQ multiplex PCR, and TCRdb holds only the in-frame ones, with some missing. This table holds around 120,000 clones, roughly 82% found once. These data are taken from a study of T cell responses to AZD1222 COVID-19 vaccine. Study findings and constraints: Of spike-specific TCRs, nearly half reportedly target regions left unmutated in variants. The repertoires were collected only after the peak T cell response. Among those given AZD1222, only six or seven were seropositive at baseline.

The germline V gene encodes CDR1 SEHNR and CDR2 FQNEAQ (reference sequence). The V and J ends lost 8 bases and 1 base, in that order; junction bases with no gene match: 7. CDR3 length: 14 residues. Pooling covered second doses at about 4 or about 12 weeks. This rearrangement joins TRBV7-9 to TRBJ2-5; 7 nucleotides line up with TRBD1. The clonotype was recovered from an adult who received the AZD1222 COVID-19 vaccine. Source: peripheral blood, taken 28 days after the second AZD1222 dose. The CDR3: CASLSSGGQETQYF. CDR3 nucleotides: TGTGCCAGCTTATCGTCAGGGGGCCAAGAGACCCAGTACTTC.